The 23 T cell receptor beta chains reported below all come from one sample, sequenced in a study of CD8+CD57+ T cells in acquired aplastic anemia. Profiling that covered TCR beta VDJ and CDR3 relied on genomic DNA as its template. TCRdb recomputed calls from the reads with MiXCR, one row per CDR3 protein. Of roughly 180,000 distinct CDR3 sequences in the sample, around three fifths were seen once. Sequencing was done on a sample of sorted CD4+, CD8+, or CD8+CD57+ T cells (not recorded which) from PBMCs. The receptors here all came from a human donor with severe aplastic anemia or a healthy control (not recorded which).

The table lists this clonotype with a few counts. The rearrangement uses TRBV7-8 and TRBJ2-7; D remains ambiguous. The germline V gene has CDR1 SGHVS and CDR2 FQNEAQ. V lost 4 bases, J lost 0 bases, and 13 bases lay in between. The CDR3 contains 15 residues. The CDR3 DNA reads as TGTGCCAGCAGCTGGACGGCGGATAGCTCCTACGAGCAGTACTTC. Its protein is CASSWTADSSYEQYF.

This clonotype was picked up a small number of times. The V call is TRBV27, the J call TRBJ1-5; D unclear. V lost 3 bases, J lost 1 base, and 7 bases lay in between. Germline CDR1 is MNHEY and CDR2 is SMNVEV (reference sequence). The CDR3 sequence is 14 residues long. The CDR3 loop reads CASSFGWSNQPQHF. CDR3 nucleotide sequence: TGTGCCAGCAGTTTCGGGTGGAGCAATCAGCCCCAGCATTTT.

The CDR3 is CASRASPGQGDNEQFF. DNA for the CDR3: TGTGCCAGCAGAGCGAGCCCGGGACAGGGTGACAATGAGCAGTTCTTC. The J gene is TRBJ2-1, the V gene TRBV2; 9 bases fit TRBD1. The CDR3 consists of 16 residues. Germline CDR1 is SNHLY and CDR2 is FYNNEI. V shed 6 bases, J shed 5 bases, and the junction held 11 bases outside the gene matches.

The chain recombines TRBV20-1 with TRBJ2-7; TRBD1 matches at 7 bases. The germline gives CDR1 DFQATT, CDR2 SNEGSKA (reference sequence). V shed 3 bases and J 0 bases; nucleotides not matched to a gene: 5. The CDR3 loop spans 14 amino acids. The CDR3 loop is CSASSTGTSYEQYF. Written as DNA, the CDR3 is TGCAGTGCTAGCTCGACAGGGACCTCCTACGAGCAGTACTTC.

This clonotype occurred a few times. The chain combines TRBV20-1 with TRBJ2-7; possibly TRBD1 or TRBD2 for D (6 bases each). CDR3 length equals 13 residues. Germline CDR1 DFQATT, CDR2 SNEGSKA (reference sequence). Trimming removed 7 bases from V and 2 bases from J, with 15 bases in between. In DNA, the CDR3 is TGCAGTGTCTCGGGGGCCATGGCCTACGAGCAGTACTTC. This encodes CSVSGAMAYEQYF.

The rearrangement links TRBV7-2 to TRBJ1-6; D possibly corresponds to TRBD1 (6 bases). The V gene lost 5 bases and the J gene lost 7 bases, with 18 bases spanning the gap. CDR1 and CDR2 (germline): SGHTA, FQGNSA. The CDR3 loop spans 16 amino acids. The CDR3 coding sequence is TGTGCCAGCAGCACTCGAACTAGGGGGAGGAATTCACCCCTCCACTTT. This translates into CASSTRTRGRNSPLHF.

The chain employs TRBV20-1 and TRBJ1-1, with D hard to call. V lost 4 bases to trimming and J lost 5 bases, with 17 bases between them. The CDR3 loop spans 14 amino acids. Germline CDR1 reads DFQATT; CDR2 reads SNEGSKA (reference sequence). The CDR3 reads CSATDVRLGTEAFF. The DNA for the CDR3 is TGCAGTGCTACCGATGTGAGGTTGGGGACTGAAGCTTTCTTT.

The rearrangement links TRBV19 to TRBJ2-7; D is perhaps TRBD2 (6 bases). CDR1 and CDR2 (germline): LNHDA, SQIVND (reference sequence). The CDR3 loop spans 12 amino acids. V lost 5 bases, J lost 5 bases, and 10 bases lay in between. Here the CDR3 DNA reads TGTGCCAGTAGTTGGGGGGACGACGAGCAGTACTTC. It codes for CASSWGDDEQYF.

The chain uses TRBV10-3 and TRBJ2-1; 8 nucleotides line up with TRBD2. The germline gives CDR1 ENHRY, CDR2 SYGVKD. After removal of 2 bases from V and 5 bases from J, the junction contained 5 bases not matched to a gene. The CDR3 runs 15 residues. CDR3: CAISEGWRGDNEQFF. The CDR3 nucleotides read TGTGCCATCAGTGAGGGCTGGCGGGGGGACAATGAGCAGTTCTTC.

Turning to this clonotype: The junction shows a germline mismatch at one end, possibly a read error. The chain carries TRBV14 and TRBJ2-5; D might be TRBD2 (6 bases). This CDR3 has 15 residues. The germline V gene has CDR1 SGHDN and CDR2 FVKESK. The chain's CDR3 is CASSQGGSGQETQHF. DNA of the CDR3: TGCGCCAGCAGCCAAGGAGGGAGCGGGCAAGAGACCCAGCACTTC.

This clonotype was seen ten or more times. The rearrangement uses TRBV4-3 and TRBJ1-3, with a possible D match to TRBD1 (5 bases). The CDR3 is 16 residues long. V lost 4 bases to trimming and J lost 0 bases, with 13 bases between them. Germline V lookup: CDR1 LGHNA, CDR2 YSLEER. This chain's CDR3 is CASSPGGEGSGNTIYF. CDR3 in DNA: TGCGCCAGCAGCCCCGGGGGGGAGGGCTCTGGAAACACCATATATTTT.

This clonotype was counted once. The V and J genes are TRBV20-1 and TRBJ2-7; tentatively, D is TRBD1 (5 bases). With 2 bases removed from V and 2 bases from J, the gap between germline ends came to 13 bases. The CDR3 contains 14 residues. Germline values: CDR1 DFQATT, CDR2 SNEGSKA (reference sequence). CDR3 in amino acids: CSARRQGIAYEQYF. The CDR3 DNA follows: TGCAGTGCTAGACGGCAGGGTATCGCCTACGAGCAGTACTTC.

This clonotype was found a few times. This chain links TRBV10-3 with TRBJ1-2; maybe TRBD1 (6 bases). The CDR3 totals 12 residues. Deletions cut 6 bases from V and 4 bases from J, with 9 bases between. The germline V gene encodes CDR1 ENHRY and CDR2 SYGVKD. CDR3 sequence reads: CAIRTGTYGYTF. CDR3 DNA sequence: TGTGCCATCAGGACAGGAACCTATGGCTACACCTTC.

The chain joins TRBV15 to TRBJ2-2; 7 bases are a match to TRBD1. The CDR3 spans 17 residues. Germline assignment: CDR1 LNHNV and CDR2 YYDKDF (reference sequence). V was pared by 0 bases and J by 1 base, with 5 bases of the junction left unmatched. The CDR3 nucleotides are TGTGCCACCAGCAGAGAAGAGGGGGCGAGGAACACCGGGGAGCTGTTTTTT. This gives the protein CATSREEGARNTGELFF. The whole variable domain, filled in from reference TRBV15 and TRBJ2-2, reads DAMVIQNPRYQVTQFGKPVTLSCSQTLNHNVMYWYQQKSSQAPKLLFHYYDKDFNNEADTPDNFQSRRPNTSFCFLDIRSPGLGDTAMYLCATSREEGARNTGELFFGEGSRLTVL.

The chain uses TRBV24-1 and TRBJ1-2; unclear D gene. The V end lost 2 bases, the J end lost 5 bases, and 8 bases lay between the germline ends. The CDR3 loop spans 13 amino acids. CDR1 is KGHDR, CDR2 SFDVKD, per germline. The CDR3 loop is CATSDSSGYGYTF. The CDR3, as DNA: TGTGCCACCAGTGATTCTAGTGGATATGGCTACACCTTC.

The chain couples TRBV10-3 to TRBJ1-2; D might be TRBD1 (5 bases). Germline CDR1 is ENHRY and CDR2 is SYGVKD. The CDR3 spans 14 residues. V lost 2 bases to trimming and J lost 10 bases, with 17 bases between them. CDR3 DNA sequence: TGTGCCATCAGTGAGGGGGGTATAACTAGTGACTACACCTTC. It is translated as CAISEGGITSDYTF.

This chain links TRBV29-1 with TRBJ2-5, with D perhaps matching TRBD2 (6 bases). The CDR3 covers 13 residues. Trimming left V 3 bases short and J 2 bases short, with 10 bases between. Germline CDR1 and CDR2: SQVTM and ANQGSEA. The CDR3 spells CSVDVGGQETQYF. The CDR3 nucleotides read TGCAGCGTTGACGTGGGGGGTCAAGAGACCCAGTACTTC. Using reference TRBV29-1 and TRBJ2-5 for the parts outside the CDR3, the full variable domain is SAVISQKPSRDICQRGTSLTIQCQVDSQVTMMFWYRQQPGQSLTLIATANQGSEATYESGFVIDKFPISRPNLTFSTLTVSNMSPEDSSIYLCSVDVGGQETQYFGPGTRLLVL.

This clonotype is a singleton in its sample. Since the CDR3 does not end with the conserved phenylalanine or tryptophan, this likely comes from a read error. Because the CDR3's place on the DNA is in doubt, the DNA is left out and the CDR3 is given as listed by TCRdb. This chain's CDR3 is CASSLTAYEQDL. This sequence joins TRBV11-2 and TRBJ2-7; the D segment call TRBD1 is taken from the table without a DNA check. Germline CDR1 and CDR2: SGHAT and FQNNGV. Inclusive of both ends, the CDR3 amounts to 12 amino acids.

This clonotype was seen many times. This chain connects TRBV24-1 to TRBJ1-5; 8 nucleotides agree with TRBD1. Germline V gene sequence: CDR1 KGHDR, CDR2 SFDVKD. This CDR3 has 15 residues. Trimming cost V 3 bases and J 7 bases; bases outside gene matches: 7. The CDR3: CATSDRTTGGQPQHF. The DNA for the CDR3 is TGTGCCACCAGTGATCGGACAACAGGGGGGCAGCCCCAGCATTTT.

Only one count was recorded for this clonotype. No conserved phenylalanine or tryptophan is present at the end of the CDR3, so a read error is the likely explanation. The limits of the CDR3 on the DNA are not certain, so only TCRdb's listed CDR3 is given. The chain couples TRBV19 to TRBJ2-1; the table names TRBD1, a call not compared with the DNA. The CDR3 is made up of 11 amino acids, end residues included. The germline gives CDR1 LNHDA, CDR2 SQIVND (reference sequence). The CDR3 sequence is CASRVRQGLLL.

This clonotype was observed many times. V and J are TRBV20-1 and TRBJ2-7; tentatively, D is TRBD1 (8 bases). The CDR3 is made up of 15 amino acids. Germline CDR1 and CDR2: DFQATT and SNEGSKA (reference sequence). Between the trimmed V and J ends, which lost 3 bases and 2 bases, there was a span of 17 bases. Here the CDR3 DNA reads TGCAGTGCTAGGTGGGGGGGACAGGAGCCCTACGAGCAGTACTTC. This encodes CSARWGGQEPYEQYF.

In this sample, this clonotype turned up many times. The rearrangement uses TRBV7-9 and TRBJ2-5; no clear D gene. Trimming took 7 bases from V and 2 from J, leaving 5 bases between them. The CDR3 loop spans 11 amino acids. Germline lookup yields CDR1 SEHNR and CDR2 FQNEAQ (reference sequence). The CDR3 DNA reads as TGTGCCAGCACCCATCAAGAGACCCAGTACTTC. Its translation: CASTHQETQYF.

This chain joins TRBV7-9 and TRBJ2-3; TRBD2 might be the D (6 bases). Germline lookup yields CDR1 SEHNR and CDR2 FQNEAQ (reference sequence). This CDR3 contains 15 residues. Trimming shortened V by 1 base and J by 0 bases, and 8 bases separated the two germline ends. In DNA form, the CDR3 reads TGTGCCAGCAGCTTAGGCGGGACTAGCACAGATACGCAGTATTTT. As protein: CASSLGGTSTDTQYF.